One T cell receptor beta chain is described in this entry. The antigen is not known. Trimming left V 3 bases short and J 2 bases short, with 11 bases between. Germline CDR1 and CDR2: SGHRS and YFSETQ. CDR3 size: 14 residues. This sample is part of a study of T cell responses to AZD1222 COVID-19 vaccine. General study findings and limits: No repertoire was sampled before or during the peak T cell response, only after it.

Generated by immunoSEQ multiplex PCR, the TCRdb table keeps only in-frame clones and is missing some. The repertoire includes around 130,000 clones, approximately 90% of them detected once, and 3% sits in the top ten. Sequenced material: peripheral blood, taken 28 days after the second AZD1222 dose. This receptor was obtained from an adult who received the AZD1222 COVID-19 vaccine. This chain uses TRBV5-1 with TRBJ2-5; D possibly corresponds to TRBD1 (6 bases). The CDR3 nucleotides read TGCGCCAGCAGCTCCCCCGGGACACAAGAGACCCAGTACTTC. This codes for CASSSPGTQETQYF.